The 12 T cell receptor beta chains reported below all come from one sample, sequenced in a study of brain T cells in children with intractable seizures. Assay used: immunoSEQ multiplex PCR; TCRdb lists only in-frame clones, some missing. The sample holds under 150,000 clones, 94% seen once. The specimen comprised peripheral blood, sampled at surgery. Receptors were obtained from a boy under two years old with hemimegalencephaly and intractable seizures.

This clone was observed a single time. The rearrangement links TRBV6-5 to TRBJ2-2; TRBD2 might be the D (5 bases). Trimming shortened V by 4 bases and J by 4 bases, and 10 bases separated the two germline ends. CDR1 is MNHEY and CDR2 is SVGAGI in the germline V gene. This CDR3 comprises 14 residues. CDR3 nucleotide sequence: TGTGCCAGCAGTTCCGGACTTCTCACCGGGGAGCTGTTTTTT. It specifies CASSSGLLTGELFF.

This rearrangement joins TRBV28 to TRBJ2-4; no clear D. This CDR3 is built from 17 residues. Germline V lookup: CDR1 MDHEN, CDR2 SYDVKM. Trimming removed 8 bases at V and 0 bases at J, with 20 bases between. The DNA for the CDR3 is TGTGCCAGCGCATCTTGGGTACTTGGGGTAGCCAAAAACATTCAGTACTTC. It specifies CASASWVLGVAKNIQYF. Filled out from reference TRBV28 and TRBJ2-4, the complete variable domain reads DVKVTQSSRYLVKRTGEKVFLECVQDMDHENMFWYRQDPGLGLRLIYFSYDVKMKEKGDIPEGYSVSREKKERFSLILESASTNQTSMYLCASASWVLGVAKNIQYFGAGTRLSVL.

The chain links TRBV5-5 to TRBJ1-1; a possible D gene is TRBD1 (6 bases). CDR1 is SGHKS, CDR2 YYEKEE, per germline (reference sequence). Trimming pared 4 bases from V and 11 bases from J, leaving 21 bases between. The length of the CDR3 is 14 residues. The CDR3 here is CASSRRGPQSRAFF. In DNA form, the CDR3 reads TGTGCCAGCAGCCGCCGGGGGCCCCAATCCCGGGCTTTCTTT.

V and J are TRBV2 and TRBJ2-4; 8 bases fit TRBD1. This CDR3 region has 16 residues. Per germline, CDR1 SNHLY and CDR2 FYNNEI. J was trimmed by 0 bases and V by 10 bases; bases with no gene match: 11. Here the CDR3 DNA reads TGTGCCACCCGCGGACAGGGCGTAGTAGCCAAAAACATTCAGTACTTC. This codes for CATRGQGVVAKNIQYF.

V usage is TRBV27 and J usage is TRBJ2-7; 8 nucleotides match TRBD2. The CDR3 extends over 14 amino acids. Germline CDR1 reads MNHEY; CDR2 reads SMNVEV (reference sequence). J gave up 4 bases and V 5 bases, and 7 bases lay outside the gene matches. This chain's CDR3 is CASSELADGYEQYF. The DNA of the CDR3 is TGTGCCAGCAGTGAACTAGCGGACGGGTACGAGCAGTACTTC.

A single count supports this clone. The V call is TRBV6-5, the J call TRBJ2-3; 8 bases agree with TRBD2. The CDR3 is 15 amino acids. CDR1 and CDR2 from the germline V gene are MNHEY and SVGAGI. The ends lost 5 bases at V and 0 bases at J; junction bases unmatched: 4. CDR3 sequence reads: CASSRGGLSTDTQYF. The CDR3 nucleotides read TGTGCCAGCAGTCGGGGGGGACTAAGCACAGATACGCAGTATTTT.

The chain carries TRBV7-9 and TRBJ2-4; D is unresolved. V was trimmed by 1 base and J by 0 bases, leaving 7 bases between them. Germline-derived CDR1 and CDR2 are SEHNR and FQNEAQ (reference sequence). CDR3 size: 15 residues. In DNA form, the CDR3 reads TGTGCCAGCAGCTTAGGACTGGAAGCCAAAAACATTCAGTACTTC. The encoded protein is CASSLGLEAKNIQYF.

CDR3 in DNA: TGTGCCAGCAGTTTAAAGGGTAACGTTGGAAAACTGTTTTTT. This encodes CASSLKGNVGKLFF. This chain uses TRBV27 with TRBJ1-4, with D hard to call. The CDR3 is made up of 14 amino acids. Germline V gene lookup returns CDR1 MNHEY and CDR2 SMNVEV (reference sequence). V was cut by 2 bases and J by 10 bases, with 14 bases left in between.

This chain uses TRBV6-2 or TRBV6-3 with TRBJ1-2, with a tentative D call TRBD1 (6 bases). Trimming removed 2 bases from V and 4 bases from J, with 8 bases in between. CDR1 and CDR2 (germline): MNHEY, SVGEGT. The CDR3 is 13 residues long. The CDR3 DNA is TGTGCCAGCAGTTACAGGACAGCCTATGGCTACACCTTC. Translated, it gives CASSYRTAYGYTF.

V usage is TRBV6-1 and J usage is TRBJ2-7, with no clear D. The CDR3 loop spans 11 amino acids. V shed 3 bases and J shed 0 bases, with 0 bases lying between them. Germline lookup yields CDR1 MNHNS and CDR2 SASEGT. CDR3 sequence (DNA): TGTGCCAGCAGTGACTCCTACGAGCAGTACTTC. Translating gives CASSDSYEQYF.

The V gene is TRBV3-1 (or the pseudogene TRBV3-2), the J gene TRBJ1-1; D is possibly TRBD1 (6 bases). The CDR3 consists of 14 residues. The germline V gene encodes CDR1 LGHDT and CDR2 YNNKEL (reference sequence). V lost 5 bases, J lost 10 bases, and 20 bases lay in between. The CDR3 sequence is CASSAPGVRKRAFF. Written as DNA, the CDR3 is TGTGCCAGCAGCGCCCCAGGGGTGAGGAAGCGAGCTTTCTTT.

V usage is TRBV18 and J usage is TRBJ1-1; a weak D match, TRBD1 (5 bases). The CDR3 totals 13 residues. Trimming removed 2 bases from V and 4 bases from J, with 8 bases in between. CDR1 is KGHSH, CDR2 LQKENI, per germline. The CDR3 region is CASSPGTITEAFF. The CDR3 DNA is TGTGCCAGCTCACCAGGGACTATCACTGAAGCTTTCTTT.